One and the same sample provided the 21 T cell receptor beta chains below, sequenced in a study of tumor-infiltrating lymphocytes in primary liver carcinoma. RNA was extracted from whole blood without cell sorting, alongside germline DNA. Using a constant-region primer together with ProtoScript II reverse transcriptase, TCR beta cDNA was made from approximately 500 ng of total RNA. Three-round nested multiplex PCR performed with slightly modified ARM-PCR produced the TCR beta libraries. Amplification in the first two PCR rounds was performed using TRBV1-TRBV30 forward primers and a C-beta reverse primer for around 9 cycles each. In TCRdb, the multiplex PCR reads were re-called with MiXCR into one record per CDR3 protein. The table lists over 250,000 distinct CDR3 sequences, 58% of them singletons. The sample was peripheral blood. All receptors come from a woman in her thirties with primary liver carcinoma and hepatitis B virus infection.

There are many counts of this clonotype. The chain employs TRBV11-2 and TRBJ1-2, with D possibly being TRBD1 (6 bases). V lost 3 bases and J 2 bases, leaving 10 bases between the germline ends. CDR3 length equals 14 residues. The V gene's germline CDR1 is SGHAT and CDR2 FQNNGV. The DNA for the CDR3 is TGTGCCAGCAGCTTGGGGGGGCCGAACTATGGCTACACCTTC. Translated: CASSLGGPNYGYTF.

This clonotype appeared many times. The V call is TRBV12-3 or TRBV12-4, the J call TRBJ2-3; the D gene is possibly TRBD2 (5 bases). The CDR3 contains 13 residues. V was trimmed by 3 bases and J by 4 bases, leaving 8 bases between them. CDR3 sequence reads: CASSLYGADTQYF. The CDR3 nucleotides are TGTGCCAGCAGTTTGTACGGGGCAGATACGCAGTATTTT.

The CDR3 region is CANTLGLAGVETQYF. CDR3 coding DNA: TGTGCCAACACCCTAGGACTAGCGGGAGTAGAGACCCAGTACTTC. The chain combines TRBV12-3 or TRBV12-4 with TRBJ2-5; 13 nucleotides match TRBD2. V dropped 10 bases and J dropped 4; count of bases not matched to a gene: 9. This CDR3 has 15 residues.

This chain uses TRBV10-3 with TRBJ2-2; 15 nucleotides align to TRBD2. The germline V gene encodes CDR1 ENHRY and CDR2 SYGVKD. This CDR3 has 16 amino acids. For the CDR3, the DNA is TGTGTCACCCAGGGACTAGCGGGAGGGAACACCGGGGAGCTGTTTTTT. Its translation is CVTQGLAGGNTGELFF.

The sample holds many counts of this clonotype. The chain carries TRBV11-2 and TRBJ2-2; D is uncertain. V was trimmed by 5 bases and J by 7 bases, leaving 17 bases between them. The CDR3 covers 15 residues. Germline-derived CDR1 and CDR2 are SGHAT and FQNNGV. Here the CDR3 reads CASSDRRTNYGELFF. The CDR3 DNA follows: TGTGCCAGCAGCGATAGACGGACCAACTACGGGGAGCTGTTTTTT.

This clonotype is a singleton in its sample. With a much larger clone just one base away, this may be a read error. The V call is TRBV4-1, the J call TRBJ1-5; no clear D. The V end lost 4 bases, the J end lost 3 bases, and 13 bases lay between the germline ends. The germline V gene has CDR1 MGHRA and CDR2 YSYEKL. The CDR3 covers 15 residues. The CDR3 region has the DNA TGCGCCAGCAGCCTAGAACCGGACTCCAATCAGCCCCAGCATTTT. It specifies CASSLEPDSNQPQHF.

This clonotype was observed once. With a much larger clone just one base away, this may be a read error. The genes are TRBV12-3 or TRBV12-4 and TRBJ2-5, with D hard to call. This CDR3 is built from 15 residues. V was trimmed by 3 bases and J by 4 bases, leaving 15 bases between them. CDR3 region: CASSLVHSVRETQYF. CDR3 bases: TGTGCCAGCAGTTTGGTTCATTCAGTGAGAGAGACCCAGTACTTC.

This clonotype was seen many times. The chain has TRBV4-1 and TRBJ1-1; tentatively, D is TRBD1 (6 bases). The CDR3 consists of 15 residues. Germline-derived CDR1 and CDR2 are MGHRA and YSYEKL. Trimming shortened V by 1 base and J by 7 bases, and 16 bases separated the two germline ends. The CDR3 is CASSQVLAGAVEAFF. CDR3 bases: TGCGCCAGCAGCCAAGTATTGGCAGGGGCAGTTGAAGCTTTCTTT.

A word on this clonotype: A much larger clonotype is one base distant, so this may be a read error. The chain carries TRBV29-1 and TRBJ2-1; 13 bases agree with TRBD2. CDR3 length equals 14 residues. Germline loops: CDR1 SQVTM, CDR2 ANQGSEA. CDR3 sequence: CGVVGGLAGDEQFF. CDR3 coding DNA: TGCGGCGTTGTTGGAGGACTAGCGGGAGATGAGCAGTTCTTC.

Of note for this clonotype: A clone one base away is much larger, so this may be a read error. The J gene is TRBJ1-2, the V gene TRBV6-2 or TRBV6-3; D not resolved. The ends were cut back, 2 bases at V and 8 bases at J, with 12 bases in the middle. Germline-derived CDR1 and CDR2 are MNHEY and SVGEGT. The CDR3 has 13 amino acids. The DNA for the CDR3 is TGTGCCAGCAGTTACAATCAGCCGGAAGGCTACACCTTC. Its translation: CASSYNQPEGYTF.

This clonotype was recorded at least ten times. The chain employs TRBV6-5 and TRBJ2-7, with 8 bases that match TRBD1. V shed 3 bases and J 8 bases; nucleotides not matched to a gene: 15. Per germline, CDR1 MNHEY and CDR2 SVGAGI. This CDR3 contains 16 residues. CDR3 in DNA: TGTGCCAGCAGTTATGGTTCCGGGACAGGTTCTTTAAAGCAGTACTTC. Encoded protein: CASSYGSGTGSLKQYF.

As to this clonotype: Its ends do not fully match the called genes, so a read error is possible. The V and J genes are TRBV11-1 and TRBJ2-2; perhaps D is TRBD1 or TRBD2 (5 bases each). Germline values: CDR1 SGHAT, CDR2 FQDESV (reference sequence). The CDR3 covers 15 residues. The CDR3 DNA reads TGTGCCAGCAGCTTAGGTCAGGGTGGTACCGGGGAGATGTTTTTT. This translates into CASSLGQGGTGEMFF.

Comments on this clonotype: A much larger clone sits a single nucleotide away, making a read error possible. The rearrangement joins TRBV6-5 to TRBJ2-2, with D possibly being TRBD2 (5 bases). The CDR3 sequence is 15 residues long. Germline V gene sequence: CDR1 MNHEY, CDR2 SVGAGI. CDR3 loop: CASSYFSFSAGELSF. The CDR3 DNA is TGTGCCAGCAGTTACTTCTCGTTCAGCGCCGGGGAGCTGTCTTTT.

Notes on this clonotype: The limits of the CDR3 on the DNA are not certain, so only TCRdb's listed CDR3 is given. The CDR3 reads CTSSLRQGGRYGCTF. The rearrangement joins TRBV12-3 or TRBV12-4 to TRBJ1-2; the D segment call TRBD1 is taken from the table without a DNA check. Counting both end residues, the CDR3 totals 15 amino acids.

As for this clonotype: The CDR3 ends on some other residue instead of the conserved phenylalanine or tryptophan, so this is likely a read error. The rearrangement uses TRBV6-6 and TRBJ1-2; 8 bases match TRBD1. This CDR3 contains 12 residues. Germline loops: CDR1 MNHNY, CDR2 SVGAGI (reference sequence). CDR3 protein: CTSSGTGYGYTL. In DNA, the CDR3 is TGTACCAGCAGTGGGACAGGCTATGGCTACACCCTC.

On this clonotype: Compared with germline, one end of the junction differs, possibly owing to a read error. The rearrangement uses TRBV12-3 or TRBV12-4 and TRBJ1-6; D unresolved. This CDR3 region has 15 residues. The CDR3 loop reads CAGSPRWGVNSPLHF. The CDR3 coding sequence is TGTGCCGGCAGTCCTCGCTGGGGTGTCAATTCACCCCTCCACTTT.

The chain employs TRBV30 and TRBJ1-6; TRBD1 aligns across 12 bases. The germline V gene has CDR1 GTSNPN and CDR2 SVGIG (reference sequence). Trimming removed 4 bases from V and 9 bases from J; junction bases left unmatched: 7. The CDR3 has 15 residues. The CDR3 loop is CAWMIGTGGSSPLHF. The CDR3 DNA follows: TGTGCCTGGATGATCGGGACAGGGGGCAGTTCACCCCTCCACTTT.

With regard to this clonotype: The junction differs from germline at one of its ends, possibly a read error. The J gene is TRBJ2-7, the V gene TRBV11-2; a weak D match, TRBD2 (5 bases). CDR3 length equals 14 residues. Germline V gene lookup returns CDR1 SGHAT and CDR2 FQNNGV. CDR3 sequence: CAISRGTDREEKYF. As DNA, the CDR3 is TGTGCCATCAGCCGAGGTACCGATCGGGAAGAGAAGTACTTC.

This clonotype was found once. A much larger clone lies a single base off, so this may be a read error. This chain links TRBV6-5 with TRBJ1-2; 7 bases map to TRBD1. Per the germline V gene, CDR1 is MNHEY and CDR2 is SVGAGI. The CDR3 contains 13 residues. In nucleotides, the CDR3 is TGTGCCAGCAAGGACAGGACCCTTTATGGCTACATCTTC. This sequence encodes CASKDRTLYGYIF.

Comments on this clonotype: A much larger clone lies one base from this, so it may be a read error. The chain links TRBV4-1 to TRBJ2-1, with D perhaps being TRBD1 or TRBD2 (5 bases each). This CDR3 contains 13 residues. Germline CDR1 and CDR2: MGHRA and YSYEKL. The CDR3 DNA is TGCCCCAGCAGCCCTTTCGGGGACCATGAGCAGTTCTTC. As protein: CPSSPFGDHEQFF.

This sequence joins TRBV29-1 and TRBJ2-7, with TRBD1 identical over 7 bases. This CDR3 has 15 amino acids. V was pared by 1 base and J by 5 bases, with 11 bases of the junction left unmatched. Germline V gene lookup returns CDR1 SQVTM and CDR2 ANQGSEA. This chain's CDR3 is CSVEGETGFSHEQYF. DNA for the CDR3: TGCAGCGTTGAAGGGGAGACAGGGTTCTCTCACGAGCAGTACTTC.